This T cell receptor (beta chain) came from a study of T cell repertoires in cytomegalovirus infection. Overall study results and limits: Carriers of CMV and the relevant HLA type were discriminated by public TCR beta frequency.

This clonotype was seen at least ten times. Its antigen remains unidentified. V lost 7 bases and J lost 0, with 10 bases in between. Germline V gene sequence: CDR1 LNHDA, CDR2 SQIVND (reference sequence). The CDR3 has 15 residues. TCRdb independently ran MiXCR on the reads; one entry per CDR3 protein. The repertoire consists of roughly 600,000 distinct CDR3 sequences, with 24% occurring once and the leading ten covering 6.5% to 10%. The origin of this receptor is a human donor in good health (CMV status not recorded). Some clones in this sample may be carry-over from other donors' samples. Sequencing was done on a sample of CD8+ T cells from PBMCs. The J gene is TRBJ2-6, the V gene TRBV19; D gene ambiguous. CDR3 nucleotides: TGTGCCAGTACCCCGTATAGCTCTGGGGCCAACGTCCTGACTTTC. Amino acid sequence: CASTPYSSGANVLTF. The full variable domain, with the rest looked up from reference TRBV19 and TRBJ2-6, is DGGITQSPKYLFRKEGQNVTLSCEQNLNHDAMYWYRQDPGQGLRLIYYSQIVNDFQKGDIAEGYSVSREKKESFPLTVTSAQKNPTAFYLCASTPYSSGANVLTFGAGSRLTVL.